What follows describes a single T cell receptor beta chain. The sample holds a few counts of this clonotype. Its antigen is unknown. No qualities accompany the bases; no much larger clone lies one base away. This sample is part of a study of T cells after yellow fever vaccination (dated by TCRdb to about 2019). Regarding the research as a whole: The SMART-Seq v4 Ultra Low Input RNA kit was used to prepare libraries from fractions with low cell numbers. To follow T-cell clones before and after primary and booster YFV17D yellow fever vaccination, bulk TCR alpha and beta repertoires were sequenced over time. Two healthy male donors, one aged 18 to 29 and one aged 30 to 40 years, were included in the cohort. Blood was drawn at multiple timepoints before and after primary and secondary immunization, with bulk PBMC replicates and cell subsets isolated.

Overall results and qualifications from the work: Compared with the primary T-cell response, the secondary T-cell response was weaker but faster, peaking on day 5 rather than day 15. Because the study included only a couple of donors, the extent to which the findings can be generalized is limited. FACS-sorted repertoires could contain abundant contaminating clonotypes from the bulk population, so computational filtering was required. Most clones expanded after primary vaccination (around 96% of CD4 and roughly 91% of CD8) were re-detected after the booster, suggesting that broad memory maintenance occurred. A small share of clonotypes was detected in both CD4 and CD8 compartments, with the overlap likely arising from convergent recombination.

The label giving this sample's treatment or condition can be read as: live attenuated yellow fever vaccine strain. At each blood-draw timepoint, two biological replicates of bulk PBMCs were obtained. A standard Ficoll-Paque protocol was used to isolate PBMCs from peripheral blood. TriZol was used to extract RNA from bulk PBMCs, CD4 and CD8 fractions, and dextramer-positive and dextramer-negative fractions. Sequences SGHTA (CDR1) and FQGNSA (CDR2) are obtained from the germline V gene. Inclusive of the bounding cysteine and phenylalanine, the CDR3 is 16 residues long. The only DNA kept is the CDR3, 48 bases in frame from the first base. V and J lose 4 bases and 0 bases, and a span of 16 bases separates them. TCR cDNA was synthesized by 5'RACE template switching, through which a universal primer site and unique molecular identifiers were introduced. Priming for cDNA synthesis came from both the TCR alpha and TCR beta constant segments. Libraries were amplified in two PCR steps, with sample barcodes and sequencing adapters added in the second step. Libraries were sequenced on Illumina HiSeq 2500 (2x100 bp) or NovaSeq (2x150 bp). The study's processing was this. MIGEC handled demultiplexing of reads and collapsing into UMI consensus sequences, while MiXCR performed V(D)J alignment. Using edgeR on replicate PBMC samples, clonotypes were called vaccine-responding if FDR was below 0.01 and the log2 fold change was above 5 up to day 15. CD4 or CD8 identity was assigned to each bulk clonotype according to whether the clonotype was present at higher abundance in the sequenced CD4 repertoire or the sequenced CD8 repertoire. In TCRdb, the public reads were trimmed at Q25 with fastp and aligned with MiXCR, with productive beta chains retained. Here each entry gathers all rows of one CDR3 protein and keeps the most common genes and DNA. The V and J calls here are based on TCRdb, not the publication. Present in this sample are hundreds of thousands of distinct CDR3 sequences, roughly 8% of which were seen just once. The ten most abundant clones make up 17% of the sample.

The chain is encoded by TRBV7-2 joined to TRBJ2-7; the best D guess is TRBD1, with 6 bases matching. Here the sequenced sample was PBMCs, taken more than 35 days after the first yellow fever vaccination. The sequence was collected from a man aged 18-30 years who received the YFV17D yellow fever vaccine. The DNA is TGTGCCAGCAGCTCCCGCGGACAGAAGAGCTCCTACGAGCAGTACTTC. The encoded protein is CASSSRGQKSSYEQYF.